This T cell receptor (beta chain) was found in a study of T-cell reconstitution after alpha-beta-depleted transplantation in children. Whole-study findings and limits: At one year after transplant, newly produced T cells mostly accounted for T-cell counts and diversity.

A remark on this clonotype: Its antigen is currently unknown.

Germline V gives CDR1 MNHEY, CDR2 SVGEGT. The CDR3 totals 12 residues. The V end was cut by 6 bases, the J end by 10 bases, with 15 bases between. Using unique molecular identifiers, the investigators prepared the TCRbeta library. TCRdb re-called the PCR reads with MiXCR, one entry per CDR3 protein. The sample includes over 150,000 distinct CDR3 sequences, about 6.6% of them seen just once. This clonotype was sampled from a boy younger than 10 with acute lymphoblastic leukemia, due to receive a stem cell transplant. This chain joins TRBV6-2 or TRBV6-3 and TRBJ1-1; no clear D gene. The source was PBMCs, collected before TCRalphabeta/CD19-depleted stem cell transplant. The CDR3 nucleotides read TGTGCCAGCAGGAACACGGCCCGGGGAGCTTTCTTT. This sequence encodes CASRNTARGAFF.